One and the same sample provided the 31 T cell receptor beta chains below, sequenced in a study of CD4+ T cells in melanoma. Repertoires were generated with immunoSEQ multiplex PCR, while TCRdb's copy carries only in-frame clones and drops some. This table holds 13,000 or so clones, approximately 70% found once. Sequencing used cells from a culture (not recorded whether cultured in vitro). These receptors came from a human donor with melanoma.

This chain connects TRBV5-1 to TRBJ2-7, with D possibly being TRBD1 (6 bases). The germline CDR1 and CDR2 sequences are SGHRS and YFSETQ. The CDR3 has 15 amino acids. The ends were cut back, 4 bases at V and 6 bases at J, with 20 bases in the middle. The CDR3 region has the DNA TGCGCCAGCAGCCGCGAGACAGGACAGCACGGCGAGCAGTACTTC. This codes for CASSRETGQHGEQYF.

This clone has more than one count but fewer than ten. The chain uses TRBV7-2 and TRBJ2-7; no firm D call. The V gene's germline CDR1 is SGHTA and CDR2 FQGNSA. Trimming took 2 bases from V and 9 from J, leaving 8 bases between them. This CDR3 has 11 amino acids. This CDR3 reads CASSLSQVQYF. The DNA for the CDR3 is TGTGCCAGCAGCTTATCTCAGGTGCAGTACTTC.

This clone occurred a few times. V is TRBV4-1 and J is TRBJ2-4, with a weak D call TRBD1 (5 bases). The V gene lost 0 bases and the J gene lost 3 bases, with 18 bases spanning the gap. This CDR3 is 18 amino acids long. Germline lookup yields CDR1 MGHRA and CDR2 YSYEKL. Here the CDR3 reads CASSQERSARVYKNIQYF. As DNA, the CDR3 is TGCGCCAGCAGCCAAGAAAGATCCGCCAGGGTGTACAAAAACATTCAGTACTTC.

The V call is TRBV14, the J call TRBJ1-1; D gene ambiguous. The CDR3 length is 13 residues. Germline V gives CDR1 SGHDN, CDR2 FVKESK. V was pared by 1 base and J by 1 base, with 4 bases between. The DNA for the CDR3 is TGTGCCAGCAGCCAAGGGGGGAACACTGAAGCTTTCTTT. Its translation: CASSQGGNTEAFF. The complete variable domain, with remaining parts taken from reference TRBV14 and TRBJ1-1, reads EAGVTQFPSHSVIEKGQTVTLRCDPISGHDNLYWYRRVMGKEIKFLLHFVKESKQDESGMPNNRFLAERTGGTYSTLKVQPAELEDSGVYFCASSQGGNTEAFFGQGTRLTVV.

This clone counts as medium-sized. The rearrangement uses TRBV2 and TRBJ2-7, with 15 bases aligning to TRBD2. Germline V gene sequence: CDR1 SNHLY, CDR2 FYNNEI. This CDR3 contains 18 residues. V dropped 6 bases and J dropped 0; count of bases not matched to a gene: 9. The CDR3 DNA reads TGTGCCAGCAGCCGGGGACTAGCGGGGGGCTTAAGCTCCTACGAGCAGTACTTC. Amino acid sequence: CASSRGLAGGLSSYEQYF.

This chain connects TRBV4-2 to TRBJ1-4; D is undetermined. The V end was cut by 1 base, the J end by 10 bases, with 19 bases between. Germline lookup yields CDR1 LGHNA and CDR2 YNFKEQ. This CDR3 region has 16 residues. The CDR3 is CASSQALYSSMGKLFF. The CDR3 coding sequence is TGTGCCAGCAGCCAAGCCTTGTATTCTAGTATGGGAAAACTGTTTTTT.

This chain links TRBV6-5 with TRBJ1-1; no clear D gene. Trimming left V 5 bases short and J 4 bases short, with 11 bases between. This CDR3 has 13 amino acids. CDR1 is MNHEY, CDR2 SVGAGI, per germline. CDR3 coding DNA: TGTGCCAGCAGTGAAGTCCGGGGCACTGAAGCTTTCTTT. Protein product: CASSEVRGTEAFF.

This clone is categorized as medium-sized (0.01 to 0.1%). The gene calls are TRBV30 and TRBJ1-1; 8 nucleotides match TRBD1. Germline trimming cut 3 bases from V and 5 bases from J; bases unmatched to any gene: 2. The CDR3 spans 12 residues. The germline V gene encodes CDR1 GTSNPN and CDR2 SVGIG (reference sequence). The CDR3 DNA sequence: TGTGCCTGGAGCAGACAGGGGACTGAAGCTTTCTTT. It is translated as CAWSRQGTEAFF.

This chain connects TRBV6-5 to TRBJ1-1; unclear D gene. The germline V gene encodes CDR1 MNHEY and CDR2 SVGAGI. This CDR3 comprises 13 residues. Between the trimmed V and J ends, which lost 3 bases and 0 bases, there was a span of 5 bases. The CDR3: CASSYVVNTEAFF. The CDR3 region has the DNA TGTGCCAGCAGTTATGTGGTGAACACTGAAGCTTTCTTT.

This clone was detected only a few times. V usage is TRBV6-1 and J usage is TRBJ2-7; D may correspond to TRBD1 or TRBD2 (5 bases each). The CDR3 runs 13 residues. Per the germline V gene, CDR1 is MNHNS and CDR2 is SASEGT. Trimming removed 9 bases from V and 4 bases from J, with 16 bases in between. The CDR3 region has the DNA TGTGCCAGAACGAGGGGTCTAGATTACGAGCAGTACTTC. Translated, it gives CARTRGLDYEQYF.

This clone showed up just a few times. The chain couples TRBV9 to TRBJ2-2; 10 bases map to TRBD2. The CDR3 has 19 amino acids. V shed 1 base and J 5 bases; nucleotides not matched to a gene: 14. Germline CDR1 is SGDLS and CDR2 is YYNGEE. CDR3 protein: CASSVKRAGAGGLTGELFF. The CDR3, as DNA: TGTGCCAGCAGCGTAAAAAGAGCGGGAGCGGGGGGGCTTACCGGGGAGCTGTTTTTT. Filled out from reference TRBV9 and TRBJ2-2, the complete variable domain reads DSGVTQTPKHLITATGQRVTLRCSPRSGDLSVYWYQQSLDQGLQFLIQYYNGEERAKGNILERFSAQQFPDLHSELNLSSLELGDSALYFCASSVKRAGAGGLTGELFFGEGSRLTVL.

The chain links TRBV6-6 to TRBJ1-6; D possibly corresponds to TRBD1 (6 bases). CDR3 length: 14 amino acids. Germline V gives CDR1 MNHNY, CDR2 SVGAGI (reference sequence). Trimming took 0 bases from V and 14 from J, leaving 14 bases between them. CDR3 region: CASSYSAGGEALHF. CDR3 DNA: TGTGCCAGCAGTTACTCGGCCGGGGGCGAAGCCCTCCACTTT.

The V and J genes are TRBV4-1 and TRBJ1-2, with D possibly TRBD1 on 6 matching bases. The CDR3 covers 15 residues. Germline lookup yields CDR1 MGHRA and CDR2 YSYEKL. Trimming removed 4 bases from V and 0 bases from J, with 12 bases in between. CDR3 sequence reads: CASSREDSANYGYTF. The DNA for the CDR3 is TGCGCCAGCAGCCGGGAGGACAGCGCTAACTATGGCTACACCTTC.

The rearrangement joins TRBV5-1 to TRBJ2-1; D is unclear. The ends were cut back, 4 bases at V and 6 bases at J, with 14 bases in the middle. The CDR3 loop spans 14 amino acids. Germline lookup yields CDR1 SGHRS and CDR2 YFSETQ. In nucleotides, the CDR3 is TGCGCCAGCAGCCCCACTGTGGCTGCCAATGAGCAGTTCTTC. Encoded protein: CASSPTVAANEQFF.

This clone has more than one count but fewer than ten. The chain couples TRBV7-9 to TRBJ1-1; D may be TRBD1 (5 bases). V was cut by 4 bases and J by 1 base, with 16 bases left in between. CDR3 length: 16 amino acids. Germline CDR1 SEHNR, CDR2 FQNEAQ (reference sequence). CDR3 sequence reads: CASSSSAGRGNTEAFF. The CDR3 DNA sequence: TGTGCCAGCAGCTCTTCTGCGGGGAGGGGGAACACTGAAGCTTTCTTT.

The V call is TRBV5-6, the J call TRBJ2-3; 7 positions match TRBD1. The junction had 7 bases not matched to a gene; V was cut back by 5 bases and J by 4 bases. Germline loops: CDR1 SGHDT, CDR2 YYEEEE. The CDR3 sequence is 14 residues long. The CDR3, as DNA: TGTGCCAGCAGAGCTGACAGGGCAGCAGATACGCAGTATTTT. It yields the protein CASRADRAADTQYF.

This clone was observed a few times. The chain couples TRBV2 to TRBJ1-6; TRBD1 is a possible D gene (5 bases). CDR3 length equals 14 residues. Trimming pared 2 bases from V and 8 bases from J, leaving 10 bases between. The V gene's germline CDR1 is SNHLY and CDR2 FYNNEI. CDR3 nucleotides: TGTGCCAGCAGTGAAAGCAGGGCATATTCACCCCTCCACTTT. This sequence encodes CASSESRAYSPLHF.

The chain uses TRBV7-3 and TRBJ2-1; 10 positions match TRBD2. The V and J ends lost 2 bases and 6 bases, in that order; junction bases with no gene match: 4. The CDR3 sequence is 15 residues long. Per the germline V gene, CDR1 is SGHTA and CDR2 is FQGTGA. CDR3 DNA: TGTGCCAGCAGCTTAGCACTAGCGGGGTCCAATGAGCAGTTCTTC. Protein product: CASSLALAGSNEQFF.

The chain carries TRBV10-3 and TRBJ1-6; 7 bases match TRBD1. With 1 base clipped from V and 10 bases from J, the junction kept 4 bases outside the gene matches. The length of the CDR3 is 14 residues. Germline V gives CDR1 ENHRY, CDR2 SYGVKD. CDR3 residues: CAISELTGRSPLHF. The CDR3 DNA sequence: TGTGCCATCAGTGAGTTGACAGGGCGGTCACCCCTCCACTTT.

The CDR3 sequence is CASSFKGLMNTEAFF. CDR3 nucleotides: TGTGCCAGCAGTTTTAAGGGTTTAATGAACACTGAAGCTTTCTTT. J is TRBJ1-1 and V is TRBV27, with D unclear. The CDR3 contains 15 residues. V was shortened by 3 bases and J by 0 bases, with 11 bases between the two germline ends. Germline loops: CDR1 MNHEY, CDR2 SMNVEV (reference sequence).

The chain carries TRBV2 and TRBJ2-3, with D possibly matching TRBD2 (6 bases). CDR3 length: 16 amino acids. V shed 6 bases and J shed 0 bases, with 16 bases lying between them. Looked up from germline, CDR1 is SNHLY and CDR2 is FYNNEI. The DNA for the CDR3 is TGTGCCAGCAGCGGCGGGACTGGATTTAGCACAGATACGCAGTATTTT. This sequence encodes CASSGGTGFSTDTQYF.

The rearrangement joins TRBV5-1 to TRBJ2-5; 11 bases are shared with TRBD1. V was clipped by 4 bases and J by 5 bases; unmatched bases: 1. Germline V gene sequence: CDR1 SGHRS, CDR2 YFSETQ. This CDR3 is 13 amino acids long. The CDR3 sequence: CASSRDRGETQYF. The DNA for the CDR3 is TGCGCCAGCAGCCGGGACAGGGGGGAGACCCAGTACTTC.

Notes on this clone: Other DNA sequences of this sample code for an identical CDR3. The V call is TRBV6-1, the J call TRBJ1-6; no definite D call. Trimming left V 1 base short and J 7 bases short, with 5 bases between. Germline CDR1 and CDR2: MNHNS and SASEGT. The CDR3 is 13 residues long. CDR3 sequence (DNA): TGTGCCAGCAGTGAAGAAGGGAATTCACCCCTCCACTTT. Its translation: CASSEEGNSPLHF.

This chain uses TRBV29-1 with TRBJ2-2, with 7 bases identical to TRBD2. CDR1 SQVTM and CDR2 ANQGSEA come from the germline V gene. Trimming at V came to 8 bases and at J to 6 bases, leaving 9 bases not matched to a gene. The CDR3 sequence is 13 residues long. CDR3 loop: CSTVGAGAGELFF. The CDR3 nucleotides are TGCAGCACTGTCGGGGCGGGGGCCGGGGAGCTGTTTTTT.

This clone turned up a few times. The chain is built from TRBV9 and TRBJ1-1; no definite D call. Per germline, CDR1 SGDLS and CDR2 YYNGEE. V was pared by 0 bases and J by 1 base, with 7 bases between. The CDR3 has 14 amino acids. CDR3 bases: TGTGCCAGCAGCGTAGCTAGAACGAACACTGAAGCTTTCTTT. Translated, it gives CASSVARTNTEAFF.

The chain has TRBV7-9 and TRBJ2-1; the D is unclear. Trimming removed 7 bases from V and 1 base from J, with 8 bases in between. The germline V gene encodes CDR1 SEHNR and CDR2 FQNEAQ (reference sequence). The CDR3 totals 13 residues. CDR3 residues: CASTLGSYNEQFF. As DNA, the CDR3 is TGTGCCAGCACTCTGGGGTCCTACAATGAGCAGTTCTTC.

This chain uses TRBV18 with TRBJ2-5; D may correspond to TRBD1 or TRBD2 (5 bases each). The germline V and J ends were trimmed by 2 bases and 2 bases, with 12 bases remaining between them. In germline, CDR1 is KGHSH, CDR2 LQKENI. The CDR3 covers 15 residues. CDR3 bases: TGTGCCAGCTCACCAGGGGGAAAGGGGCAAGAGACCCAGTACTTC. Translating it yields CASSPGGKGQETQYF.

V and J are TRBV5-6 and TRBJ1-5; tentative D call: TRBD1 (5 bases). CDR3 length equals 14 residues. In germline, CDR1 is SGHDT, CDR2 YYEEEE. With 1 base removed from V and 5 bases from J, the gap between germline ends came to 10 bases. The CDR3 loop reads CASSLKGRDQPQHF. The CDR3 DNA reads TGTGCCAGCAGCTTGAAGGGGAGAGATCAGCCCCAGCATTTT.

Only a few counts were recorded for this clone. The chain couples TRBV9 to TRBJ2-7, with no clear D. Trimming removed 5 bases from V and 0 bases from J, with 18 bases in between. The germline V gene has CDR1 SGDLS and CDR2 YYNGEE. CDR3 length: 16 residues. As DNA, the CDR3 is TGTGCCAGCAGTGAGGACGCAGGACCCGACTCCTACGAGCAGTACTTC. Residues: CASSEDAGPDSYEQYF.

The chain joins TRBV15 to TRBJ1-6; D is undetermined. V lost 1 base and J lost 8, with 12 bases in between. This CDR3 region has 15 residues. The germline gives CDR1 LNHNV, CDR2 YYDKDF (reference sequence). The CDR3 DNA follows: TGTGCCACCAGCAGAGGGCCAGCCCGAGATTCACCCCTCCACTTT. The encoded protein is CATSRGPARDSPLHF. The full variable domain, with the rest looked up from reference TRBV15 and TRBJ1-6, is DAMVIQNPRYQVTQFGKPVTLSCSQTLNHNVMYWYQQKSSQAPKLLFHYYDKDFNNEADTPDNFQSRRPNTSFCFLDIRSPGLGDTAMYLCATSRGPARDSPLHFGNGTRLTVT.

The gene calls are TRBV5-5 and TRBJ1-5; 7 bases fit TRBD1. Germline-derived CDR1 and CDR2 are SGHKS and YYEKEE (reference sequence). V trimming: 3 bases; J trimming: 3 bases; junction bases outside the gene matches: 3. This CDR3 has 14 amino acids. The CDR3 DNA sequence: TGTGCCAGCAGCTACACAGGGGTCAATCAGCCCCAGCATTTT. Translated: CASSYTGVNQPQHF.